Included here is one T cell receptor beta chain sequence, with context. These data are taken from a study of control samples from healthy donors and cancer patients. There are 15 residues in the CDR3. V lost 1 base to trimming and J lost 1 base; unmatched junction nucleotides: 1. CDR1 SEHNR and CDR2 FQNEAQ come from the germline V gene (reference sequence). The repertoire was sequenced with immunoSEQ multiplex PCR; TCRdb's copy has only in-frame clones and lacks some. The sample shows about 83,000 clones, around 91% of them seen only once. The chain employs TRBV7-9 and TRBJ1-1, with 9 bases that match TRBD1. The sample was blood. The sequence was obtained from a man aged 50 to 59 in good health. The CDR3 bases are TGTGCCAGCAGCTTAGGACAGGGGGAGAACACTGAAGCTTTCTTT. Translating gives CASSLGQGENTEAFF.